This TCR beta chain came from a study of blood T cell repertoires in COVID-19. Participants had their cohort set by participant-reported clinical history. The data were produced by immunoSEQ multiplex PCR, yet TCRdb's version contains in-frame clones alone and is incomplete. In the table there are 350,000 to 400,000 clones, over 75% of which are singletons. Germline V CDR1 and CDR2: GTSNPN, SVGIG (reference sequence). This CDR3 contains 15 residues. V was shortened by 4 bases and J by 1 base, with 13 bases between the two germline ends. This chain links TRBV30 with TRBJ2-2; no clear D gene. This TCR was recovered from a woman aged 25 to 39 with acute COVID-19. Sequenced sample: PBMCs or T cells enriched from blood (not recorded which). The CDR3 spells CAWTPYKRNTGELFF. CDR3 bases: TGTGCCTGGACCCCGTACAAGCGGAACACCGGGGAGCTGTTTTTT.